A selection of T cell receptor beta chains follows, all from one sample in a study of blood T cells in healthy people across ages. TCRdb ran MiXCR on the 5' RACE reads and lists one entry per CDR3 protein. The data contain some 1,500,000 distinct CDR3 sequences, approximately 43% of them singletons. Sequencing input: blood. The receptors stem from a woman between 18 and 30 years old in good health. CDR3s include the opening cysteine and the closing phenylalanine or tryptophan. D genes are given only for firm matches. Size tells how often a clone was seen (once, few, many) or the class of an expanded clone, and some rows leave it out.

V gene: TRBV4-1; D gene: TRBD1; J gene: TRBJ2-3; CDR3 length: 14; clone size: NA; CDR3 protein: CASSQDQGTGTQYF; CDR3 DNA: TGCGCCAGCAGCCAAGATCAAGGGACAGGAACGCAGTATTTT
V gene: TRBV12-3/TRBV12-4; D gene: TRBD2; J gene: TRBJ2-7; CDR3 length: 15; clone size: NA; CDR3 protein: CASSLASLAGYEQYF; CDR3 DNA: TGTGCCAGCAGTTTAGCTTCCCTAGCGGGCTACGAGCAGTACTTC
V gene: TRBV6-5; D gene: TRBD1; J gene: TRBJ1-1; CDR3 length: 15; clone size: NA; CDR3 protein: CASSGGQGGSTEAFF; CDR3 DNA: TGTGCCAGCAGTGGGGGACAGGGAGGGAGCACTGAAGCTTTCTTT
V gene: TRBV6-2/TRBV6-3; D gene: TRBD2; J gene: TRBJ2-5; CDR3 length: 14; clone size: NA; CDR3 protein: CASSLAGEVVEQYF; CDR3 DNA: TGTGCCAGCAGTCTAGCGGGAGAAGTGGTTGAGCAGTACTTC
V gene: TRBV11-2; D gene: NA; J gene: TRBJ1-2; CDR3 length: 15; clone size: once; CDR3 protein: CASSLGPVTNYGYTF; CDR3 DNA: TGTGCCAGCAGCTTAGGTCCGGTCACTAACTATGGCTACACCTTC
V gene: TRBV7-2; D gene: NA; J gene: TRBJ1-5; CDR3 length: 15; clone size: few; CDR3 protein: CASSFMGGLNQPQHF; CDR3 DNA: TGTGCCAGCAGCTTTATGGGGGGTCTCAATCAGCCCCAGCATTTT
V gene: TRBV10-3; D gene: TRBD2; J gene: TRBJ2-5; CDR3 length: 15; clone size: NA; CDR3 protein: CAISESAGAGETQYF; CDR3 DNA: TGTGCCATCAGTGAGTCAGCGGGGGCGGGTGAGACCCAGTACTTC
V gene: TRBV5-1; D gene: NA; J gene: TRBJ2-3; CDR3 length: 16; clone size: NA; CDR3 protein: CASSLALGEGADTQYF; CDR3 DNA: TGCGCCAGCAGCTTGGCCCTGGGAGAGGGAGCAGATACGCAGTATTTT
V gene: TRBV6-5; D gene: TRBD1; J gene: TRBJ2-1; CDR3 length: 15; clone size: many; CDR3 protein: CASSYDRGSYNEQFF; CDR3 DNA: TGTGCCAGCAGCTACGACAGGGGAAGCTACAATGAGCAGTTCTTC
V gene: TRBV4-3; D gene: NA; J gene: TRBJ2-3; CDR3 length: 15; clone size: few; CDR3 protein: CASSQQTGSTDTQYF; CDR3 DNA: TGCGCCAGCAGCCAACAGACAGGAAGCACAGATACGCAGTATTTT
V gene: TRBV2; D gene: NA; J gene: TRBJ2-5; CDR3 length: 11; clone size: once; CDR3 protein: CASSWWEAQYF; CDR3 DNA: TGTGCCAGCAGTTGGTGGGAGGCCCAGTACTTC
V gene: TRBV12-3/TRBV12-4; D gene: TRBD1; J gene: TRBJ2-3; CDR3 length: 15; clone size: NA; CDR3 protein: CASTLERGRGDTQYF; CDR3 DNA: TGTGCCAGCACCCTTGAAAGGGGGCGCGGAGATACGCAGTATTTT
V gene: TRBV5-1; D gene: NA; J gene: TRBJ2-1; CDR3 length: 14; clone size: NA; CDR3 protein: CASSSDIFYNEQFF; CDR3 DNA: TGCGCCAGCAGCTCAGACATTTTCTACAATGAGCAGTTCTTC
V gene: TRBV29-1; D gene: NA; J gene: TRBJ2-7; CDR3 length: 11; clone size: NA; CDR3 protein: CSAVTSYEQYF; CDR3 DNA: TGCAGCGCCGTGACAAGTTACGAGCAGTACTTC
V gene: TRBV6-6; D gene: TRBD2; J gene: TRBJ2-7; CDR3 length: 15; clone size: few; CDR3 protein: CASSSDGGTLYEQYF; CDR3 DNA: TGTGCCAGCAGTTCCGACGGGGGGACTCTCTACGAGCAGTACTTC
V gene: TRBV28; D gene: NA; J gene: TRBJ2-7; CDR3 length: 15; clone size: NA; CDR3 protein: CASNARQGGPYEQYF; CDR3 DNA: TGTGCCAGCAATGCTCGGCAGGGAGGTCCCTACGAGCAGTACTTC
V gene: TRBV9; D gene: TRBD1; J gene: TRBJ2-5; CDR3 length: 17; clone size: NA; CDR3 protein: CASSEWDRYNLQDEQYF; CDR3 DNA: TGTGCCAGCAGCGAGTGGGACAGGTACAATCTACAGGATGAGCAGTACTTC
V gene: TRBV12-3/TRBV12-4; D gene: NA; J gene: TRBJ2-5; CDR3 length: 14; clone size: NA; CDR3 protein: CASSFQGPEDEQYF; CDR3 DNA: TGTGCCAGCAGTTTCCAGGGACCGGAGGATGAGCAGTACTTC
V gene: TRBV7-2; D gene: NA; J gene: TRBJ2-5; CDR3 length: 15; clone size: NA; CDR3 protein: CASSLVSPEKETQYF; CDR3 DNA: TGTGCCAGCAGCTTAGTTTCCCCGGAGAAAGAGACCCAGTACTTC
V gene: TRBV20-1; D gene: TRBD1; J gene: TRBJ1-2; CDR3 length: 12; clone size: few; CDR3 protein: CSARTGSTGYTF; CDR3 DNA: TGCAGTGCTAGGACAGGGTCCACTGGCTACACCTTC
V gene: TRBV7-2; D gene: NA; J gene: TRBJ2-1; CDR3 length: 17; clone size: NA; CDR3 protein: CASSLLGGGGKYNEQFF; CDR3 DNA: TGTGCCAGCAGCTTACTGGGAGGGGGGGGGAAGTACAATGAGCAGTTCTTC
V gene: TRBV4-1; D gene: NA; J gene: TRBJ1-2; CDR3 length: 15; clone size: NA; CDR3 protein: CASSQVRLDNYGYTF; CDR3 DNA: TGCGCCAGCAGCCAAGTTCGTCTGGATAACTATGGCTACACCTTC
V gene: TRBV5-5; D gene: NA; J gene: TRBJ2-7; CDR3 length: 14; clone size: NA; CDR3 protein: CASSNGDRTYEQYF; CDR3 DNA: TGTGCCAGCAGTAATGGAGACAGAACCTACGAGCAGTACTTC
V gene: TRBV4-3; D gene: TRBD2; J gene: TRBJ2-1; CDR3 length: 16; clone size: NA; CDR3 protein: CASSHTTSGGDNEQFF; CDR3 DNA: TGCGCCAGCAGCCATACGACTAGCGGGGGGGACAATGAGCAGTTCTTC
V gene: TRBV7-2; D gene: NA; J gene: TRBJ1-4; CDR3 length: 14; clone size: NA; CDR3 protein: CAGSVGGGNEKLFF; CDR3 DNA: TGTGCCGGCAGCGTCGGCGGCGGGAATGAAAAACTGTTTTTT
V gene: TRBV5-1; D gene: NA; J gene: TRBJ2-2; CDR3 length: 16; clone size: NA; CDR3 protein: CASSFLSGTNTGELFF; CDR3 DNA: TGCGCCAGCAGTTTTCTCTCCGGGACTAACACCGGGGAGCTGTTTTTT
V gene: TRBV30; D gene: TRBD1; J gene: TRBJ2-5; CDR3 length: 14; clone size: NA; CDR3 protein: CAWSWGQPQEAQYF; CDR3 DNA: TGTGCCTGGAGTTGGGGACAGCCTCAAGAGGCCCAGTACTTC
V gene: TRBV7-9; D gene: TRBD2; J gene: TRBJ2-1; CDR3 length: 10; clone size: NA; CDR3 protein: CASRGTKQFF; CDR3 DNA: TGTGCCAGCCGGGGGACTAAGCAGTTCTTC